The 31 T cell receptor beta chains given below trace back to one sample, sequenced in a study of T cell repertoires in cytomegalovirus infection. TCRdb ran MiXCR on the reads and lists one entry per CDR3 protein. The repertoire holds a few hundred thousand distinct CDR3 sequences, with under 25% as singletons. These receptors' antigens are unknown. Sequencing used cultured PBMCs, obtained from culture after CMV antigen stimulation. Receptor source: a human donor in good health (CMV status not recorded). Some clones in this sample may be carry-over from other donors' samples.

V is TRBV7-2 and J is TRBJ2-3; 8 nucleotides align to TRBD2. CDR3 length: 15 amino acids. Germline lookup yields CDR1 SGHTA and CDR2 FQGNSA. The ends lost 1 base at V and 3 bases at J; junction bases unmatched: 3. Here the CDR3 DNA reads TGTGCCAGCAGCTTAGTGACTAGCGCTACAGATACGCAGTATTTT. This sequence encodes CASSLVTSATDTQYF.

CDR3 sequence (DNA): TGTGCCAGCAGCTTAGCCCGGACAGGGGACACTGAAGCTTTCTTT. Its protein product is CASSLARTGDTEAFF. V gene TRBV7-8 combines with J gene TRBJ1-1; the match to TRBD1 covers 9 bases. The J segment lost 3 bases and the V segment lost 0 bases, leaving 2 bases of the junction unmatched. The V gene's germline CDR1 is SGHVS and CDR2 FQNEAQ. This CDR3 spans 15 amino acids.

The V call is TRBV4-1, the J call TRBJ1-1, with TRBD1 matching over 10 bases. Per germline, CDR1 MGHRA and CDR2 YSYEKL. CDR3 length: 14 residues. The junction had 4 bases not matched to a gene; V was cut back by 3 bases and J by 6 bases. The CDR3 reads CASSQTGGNAEAFF. The CDR3 coding sequence is TGCGCCAGCAGCCAGACAGGGGGCAATGCTGAAGCTTTCTTT.

There are a few counts of this clonotype. V gene TRBV4-1 combines with J gene TRBJ2-1, with a weak D call TRBD2 (6 bases). The germline gives CDR1 MGHRA, CDR2 YSYEKL. V was clipped by 3 bases and J by 2 bases, with 11 bases between them. The CDR3 contains 15 residues. This CDR3 is CASSHPGEAYNEQFF. The CDR3 DNA follows: TGCGCCAGCAGCCATCCGGGGGAGGCCTACAATGAGCAGTTCTTC.

At least ten counts were recorded for this clonotype. The rearrangement links TRBV2 to TRBJ1-1, with TRBD1 as a possible D gene (5 bases). Per germline, CDR1 SNHLY and CDR2 FYNNEI. The CDR3 extends over 15 amino acids. Deletions cut 6 bases from V and 1 base from J, with 15 bases between. CDR3 coding DNA: TGTGCCAGCAGGGCCCTCCGGGACCCGAACACTGAAGCTTTCTTT. It translates to CASRALRDPNTEAFF.

This clonotype was picked up many times. The CDR3 coding sequence is TGTGCCAGCAGCTCCTACTCTAGCACAGATACGCAGTATTTT. Residues: CASSSYSSTDTQYF. The rearrangement joins TRBV7-2 to TRBJ2-3; no reliable D call. The germline V gene encodes CDR1 SGHTA and CDR2 FQGNSA. This CDR3 has 14 residues. V was cut by 4 bases and J by 0 bases, with 8 bases left in between.

This clonotype was detected ten times or more. V and J are TRBV7-2 and TRBJ1-4; D unresolved. V was clipped by 4 bases and J by 2 bases, with 11 bases between them. The length of the CDR3 is 15 residues. Germline V gene data show CDR1 as SGHTA and CDR2 as FQGNSA. The CDR3 DNA reads TGTGCCAGCAGCTCCAGAGCAGGCACTAATGAAAAACTGTTTTTT. Its protein product is CASSSRAGTNEKLFF.

The sample holds a few counts of this clonotype. The chain links TRBV20-1 to TRBJ2-7, with no clear D. The CDR3 is made up of 14 amino acids. The V and J ends lost 0 bases and 5 bases respectively, with 14 bases between them. Germline V lookup: CDR1 DFQATT, CDR2 SNEGSKA (reference sequence). This CDR3 reads CSARDSPVQDEQYF. DNA for the CDR3: TGCAGTGCTAGAGATTCGCCGGTTCAGGACGAGCAGTACTTC.

Comments on this clonotype: Being one base from a much bigger clone, this may be a read error. The chain links TRBV7-8 to TRBJ2-1; tentatively, D is TRBD1 (5 bases). CDR1 is SGHVS, CDR2 FQNEAQ, per germline. The CDR3 contains 17 residues. CDR3: CTSSQIWGGASYNEQFF. The DNA of the CDR3 is TGTACCAGCAGCCAGATATGGGGCGGAGCCTCCTACAATGAGCAGTTCTTC.

This clonotype was seen more than once but under ten times. This chain uses TRBV5-1 with TRBJ2-5; tentatively, D is TRBD2 (5 bases). Germline loops: CDR1 SGHRS, CDR2 YFSETQ. This CDR3 has 14 amino acids. Deletions cut 0 bases from V and 4 bases from J, with 10 bases between. CDR3 coding DNA: TGCGCCAGCAGCTTGGCCGGGGAAGGAGAGACCCAGTACTTC. This translates into CASSLAGEGETQYF.

With respect to this clonotype: A single base separates this from a much larger clone, so it may be a read error. The J gene is TRBJ2-1, the V gene TRBV7-2, with D unclear. Germline V gene lookup returns CDR1 SGHTA and CDR2 FQGNSA. The CDR3 extends over 14 amino acids. Trimming took off 3 bases at V and 9 bases at J, with 15 bases between the two ends. The CDR3 coding sequence is TGTGCCAGCAGCTTTGGTCCTGCGCTAACTGAGCAGTTCTTC. Translation: CASSFGPALTEQFF.

At least ten counts were recorded for this clonotype. V and J are TRBV4-3 and TRBJ2-2; no reliable D call. CDR3 length equals 16 residues. Germline V CDR1 and CDR2: LGHNA, YSLEER. V was shortened by 1 base and J by 0 bases, with 9 bases between the two germline ends. The CDR3 bases are TGCGCCAGCAGCCAAGTGGGCTTGTCGAACACCGGGGAGCTGTTTTTT. Encoded protein: CASSQVGLSNTGELFF.

CDR3 region: CASSQDRGRETQYF. In nucleotides, the CDR3 is TGTGCCAGCAGTCAGGACAGGGGGCGGGAGACCCAGTACTTC. The V call is TRBV6-5, the J call TRBJ2-5; TRBD1 agrees at 11 bases. The CDR3 is 14 amino acids. Germline V CDR1 and CDR2: MNHEY, SVGAGI. The trim removed 5 bases at V and 5 bases at J, leaving 4 bases unmatched.

The chain carries TRBV7-4 and TRBJ2-1; D may be TRBD2 (6 bases). Trimming stripped 2 bases from V and 3 bases from J, with 14 bases between. Germline values: CDR1 SGHVT, CDR2 SQSDAQ. This CDR3 has 16 residues. DNA for the CDR3: TGTGCCAGCAGCTTAAGCTCGGAGGGAATCTACAATGAGCAGTTCTTC. It encodes CASSLSSEGIYNEQFF.

This chain's CDR3 is CASSTGQGARSGNTIYF. The CDR3 nucleotides are TGTGCCAGCAGCACAGGACAGGGGGCGAGGTCTGGAAACACCATATATTTT. The chain links TRBV7-8 to TRBJ1-3; 11 bases are a match to TRBD1. Germline values: CDR1 SGHVS, CDR2 FQNEAQ. The CDR3 extends over 17 amino acids. Losses at the gene ends were 5 bases for V and 1 base for J; bases not matched to a gene: 7. Full variable domain (rest looked up from reference TRBV7-8 and TRBJ1-3): GAGVSQSPRYKVAKRGQDVALRCDPISGHVSLFWYQQALGQGPEFLTYFQNEAQLDKSGLPSDRFFAERPEGSVSTLKIQRTQQEDSAVYLCASSTGQGARSGNTIYFGEGSWLTVV.

This clonotype was detected many times. The rearrangement joins TRBV5-1 to TRBJ2-1, with 7 bases matching TRBD2. The J segment lost 8 bases and the V segment lost 2 bases, leaving 13 bases of the junction unmatched. The CDR3 loop spans 16 amino acids. Germline CDR1 reads SGHRS; CDR2 reads YFSETQ. CDR3 sequence: CASSFGGEGRPHEQFF. The CDR3 DNA follows: TGCGCCAGCAGCTTCGGAGGGGAGGGCCGTCCGCATGAGCAGTTCTTC.

Many counts were recorded for this clonotype. V usage is TRBV6-2 or TRBV6-3 and J usage is TRBJ2-2; 9 nucleotides align to TRBD1. V was pared by 2 bases and J by 7 bases, with 8 bases of the junction left unmatched. The germline V gene has CDR1 MNHEY and CDR2 SVGEGT. The CDR3 length is 16 residues. The CDR3: CASSYGGDRAIGELFF. In DNA form, the CDR3 reads TGTGCCAGCAGTTACGGTGGGGACAGGGCGATCGGGGAGCTGTTTTTT.

This chain connects TRBV20-1 to TRBJ1-5; tentative D call: TRBD1 (6 bases). Trimming left V 6 bases short and J 0 bases short, with 12 bases between. Germline V CDR1 and CDR2: DFQATT, SNEGSKA (reference sequence). The CDR3 totals 14 residues. CDR3 DNA: TGCAGTGCCTTACAGGGTTATAGCAATCAGCCCCAGCATTTT. It is translated as CSALQGYSNQPQHF.

The V gene is TRBV9, the J gene TRBJ2-5; 8 nucleotides agree with TRBD2. The CDR3 is 13 residues long. From germline, CDR1 is SGDLS and CDR2 YYNGEE. After removal of 0 bases from V and 5 bases from J, the junction contained 0 bases not matched to a gene. This chain's CDR3 is CASSVAGGETQYF. CDR3 DNA sequence: TGTGCCAGCAGCGTAGCGGGGGGGGAGACCCAGTACTTC.

This clonotype has at least ten counts. The rearrangement joins TRBV6-1 to TRBJ1-2; 8 bases line up with TRBD1. With V trimmed by 6 bases and J by 5 bases, 5 bases remained unmatched. Germline loops: CDR1 MNHNS, CDR2 SASEGT. The length of the CDR3 is 13 residues. The CDR3 here is CASRPTGGYGYTF. The CDR3, as DNA: TGTGCCAGCAGACCTACAGGGGGGTATGGCTACACCTTC.

This clonotype was counted a few times. The chain recombines TRBV20-1 with TRBJ2-1; tentative D call: TRBD2 (6 bases). The CDR3 runs to 17 residues. Germline V CDR1 and CDR2: DFQATT, SNEGSKA (reference sequence). V lost 1 base, J lost 3 bases, and 19 bases lay in between. CDR3: CSARGLSGTTLYNEQFF. The CDR3 DNA is TGCAGTGCTAGAGGTCTTAGCGGAACCACCCTCTACAATGAGCAGTTCTTC.

This clonotype was detected a few times. This chain joins TRBV24-1 and TRBJ2-5, with 10 nucleotides matching TRBD1. Unmatched junction bases numbered 5, after V lost 5 bases and J lost 3 bases. This CDR3 contains 15 residues. From germline, CDR1 is KGHDR and CDR2 SFDVKD. In DNA form, the CDR3 reads TGTGCCACCAGTGGGGCCGGGACAGGGGAAGAGACCCAGTACTTC. It codes for CATSGAGTGEETQYF.

This clonotype was seen a handful of times. The chain links TRBV10-3 to TRBJ2-3; D unclear. V dropped 4 bases and J dropped 2 bases, with 10 bases sitting between them. CDR1 is ENHRY, CDR2 SYGVKD, per germline. This CDR3 is built from 14 residues. CDR3 loop: CAISGRGTTDTQYF. DNA of the CDR3: TGTGCCATCAGTGGAAGAGGAACCACAGATACGCAGTATTTT.

The table lists this clonotype with a few counts. The chain couples TRBV10-3 to TRBJ2-3, with D perhaps assigned TRBD1 or TRBD2 (5 bases each). This CDR3 comprises 15 residues. The ends were cut back, 8 bases at V and 6 bases at J, with 21 bases in the middle. Germline V gene data show CDR1 as ENHRY and CDR2 as SYGVKD. The CDR3 here is CAISLGVGTWDTQYF. CDR3 sequence (DNA): TGTGCCATCTCCCTGGGGGTTGGTACATGGGATACGCAGTATTTT.

The chain couples TRBV28 to TRBJ1-5, with D uncertain. Germline V gene lookup returns CDR1 MDHEN and CDR2 SYDVKM. V gave up 2 bases and J gave up 5 bases, with 4 bases separating them. The CDR3 is 12 residues long. This CDR3 is CASSLIDQPQHF. Written as DNA, the CDR3 is TGTGCCAGCAGTTTAATCGATCAGCCCCAGCATTTT.

The chain uses TRBV12-3 or TRBV12-4 and TRBJ2-7, with a tentative D call TRBD1 (6 bases). The CDR3 consists of 17 residues. V was trimmed by 2 bases and J by 1 base, leaving 18 bases between them. CDR3 protein: CASSLSRRDRLSYEQYF. CDR3 sequence (DNA): TGTGCCAGCAGTTTAAGCCGGAGAGACAGGTTATCCTACGAGCAGTACTTC.

This clonotype was observed at least ten times. This chain joins TRBV7-8 and TRBJ2-1; TRBD2 matches at 9 bases. The CDR3 is made up of 14 amino acids. Germline V lookup: CDR1 SGHVS, CDR2 FQNEAQ. The V and J ends lost 2 bases and 10 bases, in that order; junction bases with no gene match: 6. The CDR3 DNA reads TGTGCCAGCAGCTTACTTTCTAGCGGGAACGAGCAGTTCTTC. Amino acids: CASSLLSSGNEQFF.

This clonotype appeared a few times. This rearrangement joins TRBV10-3 to TRBJ1-5; 8 bases are shared with TRBD1. The CDR3 has 14 residues. The V gene end was trimmed by 4 bases and the J gene end by 5 bases; junction bases not matched to a gene: 4. CDR1 and CDR2 (germline): ENHRY, SYGVKD. CDR3 in DNA: TGTGCCATCAGTGTCGACAGGGGATATCAGCCCCAGCATTTT. Translation gives CAISVDRGYQPQHF.

V is TRBV12-3 or TRBV12-4 and J is TRBJ2-7; TRBD2 aligns across 10 bases. The CDR3 runs to 17 residues. V was pared by 5 bases and J by 6 bases, with 16 bases of the junction left unmatched. CDR3 protein: CASSPGRRTSGKGEQYF. The CDR3 coding sequence is TGTGCCAGCAGTCCCGGGCGCCGGACTAGCGGAAAAGGCGAGCAGTACTTC.

Many counts were recorded for this clonotype. The rearrangement uses TRBV7-8 and TRBJ1-5; no clear D gene. Germline CDR1 is SGHVS and CDR2 is FQNEAQ. V gave up 4 bases and J gave up 2 bases, with 12 bases separating them. This CDR3 is built from 15 residues. CDR3 DNA: TGTGCCAGCAGCTCCGCCAGGATTGGCAATCAGCCCCAGCATTTT. Encoded protein: CASSSARIGNQPQHF.

This clonotype was found many times. The V and J genes are TRBV7-8 and TRBJ2-3; the D gene is possibly TRBD1 (5 bases). Trimming pared 5 bases from V and 2 bases from J, leaving 11 bases between. Germline CDR1 and CDR2: SGHVS and FQNEAQ. This CDR3 is built from 14 residues. The CDR3 DNA reads TGTGCCAGCAGCCGCAGGGTTAACACAGATACGCAGTATTTT. Protein: CASSRRVNTDTQYF.